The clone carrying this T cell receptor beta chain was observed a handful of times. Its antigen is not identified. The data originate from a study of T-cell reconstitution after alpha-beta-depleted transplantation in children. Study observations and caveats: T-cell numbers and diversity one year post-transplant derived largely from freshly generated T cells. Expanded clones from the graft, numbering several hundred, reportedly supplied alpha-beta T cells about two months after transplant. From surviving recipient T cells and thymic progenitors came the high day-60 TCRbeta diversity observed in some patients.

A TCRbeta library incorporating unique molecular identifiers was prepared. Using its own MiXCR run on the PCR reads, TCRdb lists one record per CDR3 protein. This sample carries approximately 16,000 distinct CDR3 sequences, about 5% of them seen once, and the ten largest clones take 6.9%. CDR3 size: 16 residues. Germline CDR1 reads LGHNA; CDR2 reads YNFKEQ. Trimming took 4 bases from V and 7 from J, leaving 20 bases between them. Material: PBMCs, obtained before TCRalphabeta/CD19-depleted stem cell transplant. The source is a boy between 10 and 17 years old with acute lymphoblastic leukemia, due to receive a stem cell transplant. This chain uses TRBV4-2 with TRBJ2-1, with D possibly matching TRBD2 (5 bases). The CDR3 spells CASSPGPSPLRNEQFF. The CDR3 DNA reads TGTGCCAGCAGCCCCGGGCCTAGCCCCCTTCGGAATGAGCAGTTCTTC.